Below, 20 T cell receptor beta chains from the same sample are listed, as sequenced in a study of blood T cell repertoires in COVID-19. TCRdb's copy holds only in-frame clones and misses some; the assay was immunoSEQ multiplex PCR. This sample has about 120,000 clones; more than 75% occur once, and the top ten carry roughly 3.5%. Sequencing input: peripheral blood. These receptors came from a man aged 40-49 years with acute or convalescent COVID-19.

This chain joins TRBV3-1 (or the pseudogene TRBV3-2) and TRBJ2-2, with 7 bases aligning to TRBD2. Germline V gene data show CDR1 as LGHDT and CDR2 as YNNKEL (reference sequence). V was clipped by 1 base and J by 3 bases; unmatched bases: 8. The CDR3 is made up of 17 amino acids. For the CDR3, the DNA is TGTGCCAGCAGCCAAGGTCGGCGGGGGAGCTACACCGGGGAGCTGTTTTTT. Amino acids: CASSQGRRGSYTGELFF.

This clone was detected a few times. The chain carries TRBV5-1 and TRBJ2-1; 9 bases match TRBD2. The germline CDR1 and CDR2 sequences are SGHRS and YFSETQ. Germline trimming cut 4 bases from V and 5 bases from J; bases unmatched to any gene: 7. CDR3 length: 15 residues. The CDR3 DNA sequence: TGCGCCAGCAGCCTTTTCAGCGGGGGGCACAATGAGCAGTTCTTC. It is translated as CASSLFSGGHNEQFF.

The rearrangement joins TRBV7-3 to TRBJ2-3; tentative D call: TRBD2 (6 bases). Germline V gene lookup returns CDR1 SGHTA and CDR2 FQGTGA. V lost 2 bases to trimming and J lost 1 base, with 13 bases between them. This CDR3 is built from 16 residues. The CDR3 loop reads CASSLGTGGGTDTQYF. The CDR3, as DNA: TGTGCCAGCAGCTTAGGGACCGGGGGTGGCACAGATACGCAGTATTTT.

The CDR3 DNA is TGTGCCACCAGTGATTTAACTAGCGGGGGGCACGATACGCAGTATTTT. It encodes CATSDLTSGGHDTQYF. The rearrangement joins TRBV24-1 to TRBJ2-3; TRBD2 aligns across 12 bases. From germline, CDR1 is KGHDR and CDR2 SFDVKD. The CDR3 is 16 residues long. The ends lost 1 base at V and 6 bases at J; junction bases unmatched: 4.

The rearrangement links TRBV6-2 or TRBV6-3 to TRBJ1-1, with D uncertain. CDR1 MNHEY and CDR2 SVGEGT come from the germline V gene. The CDR3 has 14 amino acids. Trimming removed 2 bases from V and 2 bases from J, with 9 bases in between. The CDR3 coding sequence is TGTGCCAGCAGTTACGGGCAGATTAACACTGAAGCTTTCTTT. Protein: CASSYGQINTEAFF.

The CDR3 DNA reads as TGTGCCAGCAGCTGGGACAGACAGGGGAATCCCTACGAGCAGTACTTC. This codes for CASSWDRQGNPYEQYF. The chain couples TRBV5-8 to TRBJ2-7; 8 bases match TRBD1. The germline CDR1 and CDR2 sequences are SGHTS and YDEGEE. The CDR3 is made up of 16 amino acids. V shed 3 bases, J shed 2 bases, and the junction held 10 bases outside the gene matches.

The chain carries TRBV5-4 and TRBJ1-1; 7 nucleotides line up with TRBD1. Germline CDR1 and CDR2: SGHNT and YYREEE (reference sequence). Trimming at V came to 2 bases and at J to 4 bases, leaving 2 bases not matched to a gene. The CDR3 extends over 13 amino acids. The CDR3 DNA sequence: TGTGCCAGCAGCTTAGACAGGGTCACTGAAGCTTTCTTT. It specifies CASSLDRVTEAFF.

This clone occurred once. V is TRBV6-5 and J is TRBJ1-2, with D maybe TRBD1 (6 bases). Germline CDR1 is MNHEY and CDR2 is SVGAGI. The CDR3 totals 14 residues. V lost 6 bases and J lost 4, with 15 bases in between. CDR3 DNA sequence: TGTGCCAGCAGCACTACGGACAGCGGCTATGGCTACACCTTC. This encodes CASSTTDSGYGYTF.

The chain joins TRBV6-5 to TRBJ2-1, with 7 nucleotides matching TRBD1. Germline CDR1 MNHEY, CDR2 SVGAGI. The ends lost 8 bases at V and 5 bases at J; junction bases unmatched: 9. The CDR3 has 14 residues. The CDR3 nucleotides read TGTGCCAGCTCCCGGACGACAGGGAACAATGAGCAGTTCTTC. Protein sequence: CASSRTTGNNEQFF.

The CDR3 sequence: CAISVSGGQSPLHF. In nucleotides, the CDR3 is TGTGCCATCAGCGTTTCGGGGGGCCAGTCACCCCTCCACTTT. The rearrangement joins TRBV10-3 to TRBJ1-6, with a tentative D call TRBD1 (6 bases). Trimming took off 6 bases at V and 10 bases at J, with 16 bases between the two ends. The V gene's germline CDR1 is ENHRY and CDR2 SYGVKD. The CDR3 runs 14 residues.

V gene TRBV6-5 combines with J gene TRBJ2-7; 7 bases are shared with TRBD1. The germline V gene has CDR1 MNHEY and CDR2 SVGAGI. CDR3 length: 14 amino acids. The V and J ends lost 5 bases and 2 bases, in that order; junction bases with no gene match: 6. The CDR3 DNA reads TGTGCCAGCAGTACCATCCAGGGGGCCTACGAGCAGTACTTC. This encodes CASSTIQGAYEQYF.

The rearrangement uses TRBV6-5 and TRBJ2-7, with 10 nucleotides matching TRBD2. The V gene end was trimmed by 5 bases and the J gene end by 5 bases; junction bases not matched to a gene: 9. Germline V lookup: CDR1 MNHEY, CDR2 SVGAGI. The CDR3 loop spans 15 amino acids. The CDR3 DNA is TGTGCCAGCAGTCCGTTTAGCGGGGGGAGCGACGAGCAGTACTTC. This encodes CASSPFSGGSDEQYF.

The chain couples TRBV30 to TRBJ1-2; D is undetermined. CDR1 is GTSNPN, CDR2 SVGIG, per germline (reference sequence). Deletions cut 2 bases from V and 3 bases from J, with 7 bases between. The CDR3 sequence is 12 residues long. CDR3 loop: CAWSNGYYGYTF. DNA of the CDR3: TGTGCCTGGAGTAATGGCTACTATGGCTACACCTTC.

The count of this clone is one. The V call is TRBV30, the J call TRBJ1-1, with 9 bases identical to TRBD1. The length of the CDR3 is 14 residues. Germline lookup yields CDR1 GTSNPN and CDR2 SVGIG (reference sequence). Trimming took 3 bases from V and 5 from J; bases not matched to a gene: 7. CDR3 DNA: TGTGCCTGGAGCCGTAGGGACAGGGAGACTGAAGCTTTCTTT. Protein sequence: CAWSRRDRETEAFF.

The chain uses TRBV6-5 and TRBJ1-3; D gene ambiguous. CDR1 and CDR2 (germline): MNHEY, SVGAGI. CDR3 length equals 13 residues. V was shortened by 7 bases and J by 4 bases, with 11 bases between the two germline ends. The CDR3 protein is CASTGSGGNTIYF. The CDR3 nucleotides are TGTGCCAGCACGGGATCGGGGGGAAACACCATATATTTT.

V usage is TRBV4-1 and J usage is TRBJ2-1; 14 bases are shared with TRBD2. The CDR3 length is 17 residues. The germline gives CDR1 MGHRA, CDR2 YSYEKL. With 1 base clipped from V and 5 bases from J, the junction kept 4 bases outside the gene matches. As DNA, the CDR3 is TGCGCCAGCAGCCAAGGACTAGCGGGGGGGCCAAACAATGAGCAGTTCTTC. Residues: CASSQGLAGGPNNEQFF.

V and J are TRBV2 and TRBJ2-5; perhaps TRBD1 as D (5 bases). V was clipped by 2 bases and J by 0 bases, with 13 bases between them. This CDR3 is 16 amino acids long. Germline assignment: CDR1 SNHLY and CDR2 FYNNEI. The CDR3 reads CASSETGGIYQETQYF. For the CDR3, the DNA is TGTGCCAGCAGTGAAACAGGCGGTATCTACCAAGAGACCCAGTACTTC.

The J gene is TRBJ2-5, the V gene TRBV18; D gene uncertain. CDR1 and CDR2 (germline): KGHSH, LQKENI. CDR3 length equals 15 residues. V was cut by 3 bases and J by 5 bases, with 16 bases left in between. The CDR3 spells CASSPTSQDLETQYF. The CDR3 bases are TGTGCCAGCTCACCCACTTCGCAGGATTTGGAGACCCAGTACTTC. Full variable domain (rest looked up from reference TRBV18 and TRBJ2-5): NAGVMQNPRHLVRRRGQEARLRCSPMKGHSHVYWYRQLPEEGLKFMVYLQKENIIDESGMPKERFSAEFPKEGPSILRIQQVVRGDSAAYFCASSPTSQDLETQYFGPGTRLLVL.

The genes are TRBV7-9 and TRBJ2-3; 9 bases are a match to TRBD1. The germline V gene encodes CDR1 SEHNR and CDR2 FQNEAQ (reference sequence). The CDR3 extends over 14 amino acids. The ends lost 5 bases at V and 3 bases at J; junction bases unmatched: 3. This CDR3 is CASSIDRGTDTQYF. The CDR3 DNA is TGTGCCAGCAGCATCGACAGGGGGACAGATACGCAGTATTTT.

The chain joins TRBV6-5 to TRBJ2-3; TRBD1 matches 8 bases. Germline V lookup: CDR1 MNHEY, CDR2 SVGAGI. The junction had 11 bases not matched to a gene; V was cut back by 8 bases and J by 7 bases. The CDR3 runs 14 residues. The CDR3, as DNA: TGTGCCAGCTCCCCGGACAGGGAGGATCATACGCAGTATTTT. It yields the protein CASSPDREDHTQYF.